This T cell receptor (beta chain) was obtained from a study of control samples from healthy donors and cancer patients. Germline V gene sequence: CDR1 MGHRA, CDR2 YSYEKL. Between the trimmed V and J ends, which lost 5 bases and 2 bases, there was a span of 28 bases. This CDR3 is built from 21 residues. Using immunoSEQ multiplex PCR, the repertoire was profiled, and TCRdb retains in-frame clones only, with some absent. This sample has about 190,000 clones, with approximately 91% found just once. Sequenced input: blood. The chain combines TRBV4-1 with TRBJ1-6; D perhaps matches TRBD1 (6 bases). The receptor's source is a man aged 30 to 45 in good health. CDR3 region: CASSTRFSGTNTAAYNSPLHF. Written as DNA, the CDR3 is TGCGCCAGCAGCACCCGATTTTCAGGGACAAACACCGCCGCCTATAATTCACCCCTCCACTTT.